Listed below are T cell receptor beta chains from one sample, sequenced in a study of Ad26.COV2.S vaccination and SARS-CoV-2 variants. The protocol was immunoSEQ multiplex PCR, while the TCRdb copy is restricted to in-frame clones and leaves out a portion. The repertoire holds 380,000 or so clones, with around four fifths as singletons. Sequencing used peripheral blood, obtained in a trial of Ad26.COV2.S vaccine versus placebo. All receptors come from a person aged 18-60 years who received the Ad26.COV2.S COVID-19 vaccine or a placebo. CDR3s include the opening cysteine and the closing phenylalanine or tryptophan. The order of the fields is clone size, D gene, J gene, V gene, CDR3 DNA, CDR3 protein. The D gene is left open where the match is weak. Part of the rows lack a size; the others show once, few, many or a class for expanded clones.

. | TRBD2 | TRBJ2-1 | TRBV28 | TGTGCCAGCAGTTCCTTAAAGCGGGGGGGCAGGAACAATGAGCAGTTCTTC | CASSSLKRGGRNNEQFF
. | TRBD2 | TRBJ2-7 | TRBV5-1 | TGCGCCAGCAGCCCGGGTGGTAGCGGGGGCATGGTAGACTACGAGCAGTACTTC | CASSPGGSGGMVDYEQYF
. | . | TRBJ1-1 | TRBV25-1 | TGTGCCAGCAGTTGGCAGGAGAACACTGAAGCTTTCTTT | CASSWQENTEAFF
. | . | TRBJ1-2 | TRBV7-6 | TGTGCCAGCAGCCAGACGGACTATGGCTACACCTTC | CASSQTDYGYTF
once | TRBD1 | TRBJ1-5 | TRBV7-8 | TGTGCCAGCAGTAAGGACAGGGCACCCAATCAGCCCCAGCATTTT | CASSKDRAPNQPQHF
. | . | TRBJ1-1 | TRBV18 | TGTGCCAGCTCATCCCGGGCCCCTACTATGAACACTGAAGCTTTCTTT | CASSSRAPTMNTEAFF
. | . | TRBJ1-4 | TRBV27 | TGTGCCAGCAGCCGTACTAATGAAAAACTGTTTTTT | CASSRTNEKLFF
. | TRBD2 | TRBJ2-3 | TRBV7-2 | TGTGCCAGCAGCTTAGCCCTTCCTAGCGGGGGGTTCGCAGATACGCAGTATTTT | CASSLALPSGGFADTQYF
. | TRBD2 | TRBJ2-1 | TRBV24-1 | TGTGCCACCAGTGACAGACTAGCGGGACCCCATGAGCAGTTCTTC | CATSDRLAGPHEQFF
. | TRBD1 | TRBJ1-6 | TRBV12-3/TRBV12-4 | TGTGCCAGCAGGACCACAGGGGCACCCCTCCACTTT | CASRTTGAPLHF
. | . | TRBJ2-5 | TRBV7-3 | TGTGCCAGCAGCTCTTCCCCCAAGAAGACCCAGTACTTC | CASSSSPKKTQYF
. | . | TRBJ1-2 | TRBV19 | TGTGCCAGTAGTATAACGGGGACAAGCTATGGCTACACCTTC | CASSITGTSYGYTF
. | . | TRBJ1-2 | TRBV7-9 | TGTGCCAGCAGCATGGACATCAGTGGCTACACCTTC | CASSMDISGYTF
. | . | TRBJ1-4 | TRBV7-2 | TGTGCCAGCAGCCCCAGATTGGGACTGTTTAATGAAAAACTGTTTTTT | CASSPRLGLFNEKLFF
. | . | TRBJ2-5 | TRBV19 | TGTGCCAGTAGTCTAGAGCCCGGTGGACAAGAGACCCAGTACTTC | CASSLEPGGQETQYF
. | TRBD1 | TRBJ1-6 | TRBV7-2 | TGTGCCAGCAGCTTGGCTGGACAGGGGGCAGGCTCACCCCTCCACTTT | CASSLAGQGAGSPLHF
. | TRBD2 | TRBJ2-1 | TRBV5-4 | TGTGCCAGCAGCGTCCCCCACGCGGGAGGGTTCGAGCAGTTCTTC | CASSVPHAGGFEQFF
few | . | TRBJ1-2 | TRBV7-9 | TGTGCCAGCAGCTTAGGGGCCTATGGCTACACCTTC | CASSLGAYGYTF
. | TRBD1 | TRBJ1-2 | TRBV7-2 | TGTGCCAGCAGCCACGCGGGGGGGACAGCTGACGGAAGGGGCTACACCTTC | CASSHAGGTADGRGYTF
. | . | TRBJ1-3 | TRBV10-3 | TGTGCCATCATGGGGGGCAGCTCTGGAAACACCATATATTTT | CAIMGGSSGNTIYF
few | . | TRBJ1-1 | TRBV11-2 | TGTGCCAGCAGACCACCTCCGGGACAAGAGAACACTGAAGCTTTCTTT | CASRPPPGQENTEAFF
. | TRBD2 | TRBJ2-3 | TRBV5-1 | TGCGCCAGCAGCTTAGCGGGGGGCCAGGATACGCAGTATTTT | CASSLAGGQDTQYF
once | . | TRBJ1-5 | TRBV7-8 | TGTGCCAGCAGCTCAAAATGGGGGAGCAATCAGCCCCAGCATTTT | CASSSKWGSNQPQHF
. | . | TRBJ1-6 | TRBV7-9 | TGTGCCAGCAGGGGCCTTAATTCACCCCTCCACTTT | CASRGLNSPLHF
. | . | TRBJ2-2 | TRBV6-6 | TGTGCCAGCACCCCGGCCTCGAACACCGGGGAGCTGTTTTTT | CASTPASNTGELFF
. | . | TRBJ1-6 | TRBV6-6 | TGTGCCAGCAGGAAGGGTCGTCACTATAATTCACCCCTCCACTTT | CASRKGRHYNSPLHF
. | TRBD1 | TRBJ2-7 | TRBV7-3 | TGTGCCAGCAGCTTAAGCGGGACAGGGGGCTACGAGCAGTACTTC | CASSLSGTGGYEQYF
. | . | TRBJ2-7 | TRBV27 | TGTGCCAGCAGCGTACCAACCCCGGTAGGAGAGCAGTACTTC | CASSVPTPVGEQYF
. | TRBD1 | TRBJ1-2 | TRBV11-1 | TGTGCCAGCAGCCGCCGGGACAGGTACTATGGCTACACCTTC | CASSRRDRYYGYTF
. | TRBD2 | TRBJ2-7 | TRBV7-2 | TGTGCCACCAGACTAGCGGGGGGGCACGAGCAGTACTTC | CATRLAGGHEQYF
. | . | TRBJ2-2 | TRBV5-1 | TGCGCCTCGGGCATAGCCGGGGAGCTGTTTTTT | CASGIAGELFF
. | . | TRBJ2-7 | TRBV5-5 | TGTGCCAGCAGCCGTCCAGGGATAGGTTACGAGCAGTACTTC | CASSRPGIGYEQYF
. | . | TRBJ1-2 | TRBV28 | TGTGCCAGCTCTTTAAGGGGCTACACCTTC | CASSLRGYTF
. | . | TRBJ2-5 | TRBV25-1 | TGTGCCAGCAGTAGCGGCGCCGTGGAGACCCAGTACTTC | CASSSGAVETQYF
. | . | TRBJ2-6 | TRBV3-1/TRBV3-2 | TGTGCCAGCAGCCAAGTGGCAGGAACCGGGGCCAACGTCCTGACTTTC | CASSQVAGTGANVLTF
few | . | TRBJ1-3 | TRBV2 | TGTGCCGGTTCTGGCTCTGGAAACACCATATATTTT | CAGSGSGNTIYF
. | . | TRBJ1-5 | TRBV12-3/TRBV12-4 | TGTGCCAGCAGTTTAAGCCGGGGTCAGCCCCAGCATTTT | CASSLSRGQPQHF
few | TRBD2 | TRBJ2-3 | TRBV5-4 | TGTGCCAGCAGCTCGGGACTAGCGGGGGCCCTCTCCCGCACAGATACGCAGTATTTT | CASSSGLAGALSRTDTQYF
. | . | TRBJ1-1 | TRBV9 | TGTGCCAGCAGCAGCATGGCCATGAACACTGAAGCTTTCTTT | CASSSMAMNTEAFF
. | . | TRBJ1-2 | TRBV5-1 | TGCGCCAGCAGCTTACAAGGCACCGGGGGCTACACCTTC | CASSLQGTGGYTF
once | TRBD2 | TRBJ2-7 | TRBV27 | TGTGCCAGCAGGGGAGGGTACGAGCAGTACTTC | CASRGGYEQYF
. | . | TRBJ1-2 | TRBV5-1 | TGCGCCAGCACGGGCTCGGGGGGCCCCTATGGCTACACCTTC | CASTGSGGPYGYTF
. | TRBD1 | TRBJ1-2 | TRBV30 | TGTGCCTGGAGTGTAATCCAGGGGGCTAACTATGGCTACACCTTC | CAWSVIQGANYGYTF
. | . | TRBJ1-1 | TRBV5-1 | TGCGCCAGCAGCTTGGTAGTTGGGGTGAAAGACACTGAAGCTTTCTTT | CASSLVVGVKDTEAFF
. | . | TRBJ2-4 | TRBV4-1 | TGCGCCAGCAGCCAAGATAGCCTGGGAGGCAAAAACATTCAGTACTTC | CASSQDSLGGKNIQYF
. | TRBD1 | TRBJ2-4 | TRBV11-2 | TGTGCCAGCAGGGGAACCGGCAGGGGGCAAAACATTCAGTACTTC | CASRGTGRGQNIQYF